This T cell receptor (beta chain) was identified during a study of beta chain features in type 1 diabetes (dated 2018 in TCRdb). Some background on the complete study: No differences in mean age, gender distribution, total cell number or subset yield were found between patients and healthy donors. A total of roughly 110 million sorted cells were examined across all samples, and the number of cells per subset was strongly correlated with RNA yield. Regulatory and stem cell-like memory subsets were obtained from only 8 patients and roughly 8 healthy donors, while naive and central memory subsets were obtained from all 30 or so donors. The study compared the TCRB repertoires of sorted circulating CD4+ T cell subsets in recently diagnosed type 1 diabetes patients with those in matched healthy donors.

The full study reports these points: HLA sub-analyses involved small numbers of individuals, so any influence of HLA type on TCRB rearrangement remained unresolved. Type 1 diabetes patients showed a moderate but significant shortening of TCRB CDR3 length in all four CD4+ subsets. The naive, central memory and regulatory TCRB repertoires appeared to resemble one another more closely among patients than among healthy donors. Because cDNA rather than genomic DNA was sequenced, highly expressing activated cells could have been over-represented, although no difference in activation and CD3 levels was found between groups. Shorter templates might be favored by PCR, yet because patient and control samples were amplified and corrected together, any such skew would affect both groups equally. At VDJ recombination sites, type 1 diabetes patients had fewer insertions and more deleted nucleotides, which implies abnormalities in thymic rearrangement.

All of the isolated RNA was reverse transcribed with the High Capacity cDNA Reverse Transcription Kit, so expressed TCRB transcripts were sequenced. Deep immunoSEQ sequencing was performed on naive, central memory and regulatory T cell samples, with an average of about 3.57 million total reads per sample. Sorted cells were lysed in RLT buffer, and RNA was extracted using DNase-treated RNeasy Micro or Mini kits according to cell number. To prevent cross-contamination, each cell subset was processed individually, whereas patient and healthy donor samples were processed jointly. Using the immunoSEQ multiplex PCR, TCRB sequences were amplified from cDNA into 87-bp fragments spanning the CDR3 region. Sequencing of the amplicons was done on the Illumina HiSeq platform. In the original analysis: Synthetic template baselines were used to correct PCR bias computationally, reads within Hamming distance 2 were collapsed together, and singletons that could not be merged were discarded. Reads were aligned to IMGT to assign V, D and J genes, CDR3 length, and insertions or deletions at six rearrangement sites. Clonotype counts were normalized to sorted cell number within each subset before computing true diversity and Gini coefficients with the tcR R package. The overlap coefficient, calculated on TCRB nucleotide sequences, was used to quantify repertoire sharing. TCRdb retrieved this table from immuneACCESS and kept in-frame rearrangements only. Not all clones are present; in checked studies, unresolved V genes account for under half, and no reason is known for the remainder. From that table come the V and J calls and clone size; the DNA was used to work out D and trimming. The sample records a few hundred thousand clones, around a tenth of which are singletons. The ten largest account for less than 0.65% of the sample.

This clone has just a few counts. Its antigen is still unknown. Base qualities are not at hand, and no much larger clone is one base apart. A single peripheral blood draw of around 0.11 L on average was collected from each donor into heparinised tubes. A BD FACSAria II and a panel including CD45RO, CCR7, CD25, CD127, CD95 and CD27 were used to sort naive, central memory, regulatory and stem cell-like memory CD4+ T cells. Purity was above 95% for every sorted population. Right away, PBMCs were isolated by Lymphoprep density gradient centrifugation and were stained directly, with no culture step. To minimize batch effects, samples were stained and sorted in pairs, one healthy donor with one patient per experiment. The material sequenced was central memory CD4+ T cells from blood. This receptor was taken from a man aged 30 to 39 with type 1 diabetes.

For the CDR3, the sequence is CASNVVVAGNQPQHF. The DNA sequence is as follows: TGTGCCAGTAATGTGGTCGTAGCGGGCAATCAGCCCCAGCATTTT. The V and J genes are TRBV19 and TRBJ1-5; the D gene remains uncertain. Sequences LNHDA (CDR1) and SQIVND (CDR2) are obtained from the germline V gene (reference sequence). V loses 7 bases of germline sequence and J loses 2 bases, and the interval between the two ends is 15 bases. The CDR3 runs 15 residues from the cysteine to the phenylalanine. The CDR3 DNA has 45 bases and is translated from base 1.